The T cell receptor (beta chain) under discussion was sequenced for a study of cytomegalovirus exposure and HLA in healthy donors. Points from the study as a whole: Immune exposure data for these donors was limited to CMV serostatus. The study put 150 to 200 TCR beta chains on its list as cytomegalovirus-associated. Analysis was performed later, and it showed HLA-associated TCR beta chains to be more clonally expanded than equally common others.

A remark on this clone: Antigen unknown.

The primer mix had 60 Vbeta and 13 Jbeta primers. Profiling relied on immunoSEQ multiplex PCR, and the TCRdb table lists in-frame clones only, not all of them. The sample has about 140,000 clones; 60% to 80% are singletons. The CDR3 covers 13 residues. Trimming cost V 1 base and J 6 bases, with 6 bases left between them. Germline V gene data show CDR1 as LNHDA and CDR2 as SQIVND (reference sequence). This chain links TRBV19 with TRBJ1-4, with D possibly matching TRBD1 (6 bases). The sequenced material came from PBMCs. This TCR was sampled from a woman in her 40s in good health and CMV-seronegative. DNA for the CDR3: TGTGCCAGTAGTATAGCAGGGGATGAAAAACTGTTTTTT. This sequence encodes CASSIAGDEKLFF.